This T cell receptor beta chain derives from a study of T cell responses to AZD1222 COVID-19 vaccine (dated by TCRdb to the early 2020s). At the level of the whole study: AZD1222 recipients given second doses at about 4 weeks or at about 12 weeks were pooled, since spike-specific TCR depth and breadth were not found to differ between the two schedules. TCR sequencing was performed for 233 trial participants, of whom around 200 were given two doses of AZD1222 and about 25 were given two doses of MenACWY control vaccine. Enrollment into the trials was organized by age into subgroups of 18-55, 56-69 and 70-plus years, and those subgroups contained roughly 150, 30 and 60 TCR-sequenced participants, respectively.

The sample's time point label, in plain terms: baseline before first vaccination. Samples from vaccinated people were obtained from the UK trials COV001 and COV002, which included a single-blind randomized controlled phase 2/3 trial of AZD1222 (ChAdOx1 nCoV-19) in healthy adults. For TCRbeta chain sequencing, PBMC samples were collected from trial participants at day 0 and at day 28 after the second dose. What the research found in general, with its limitations: Epitopes outside the regions mutated in the B.1.351 and B.1.1.7 variants were reportedly recognized by nearly half of the unique spike-specific TCRs. CD4 TCRs associated with the vaccine covered the entire spike protein, and the dominant responses were in regions 160-218 and 743-854. Most participants were white British and females outnumbered males, and the authors suggested that clonal diversity may have been underestimated. Conclusions about previously exposed vaccinees were limited because only a handful of AZD1222 recipients were SARS-CoV-2 seropositive at baseline. The 56-69-year group was small, and its depth increase did not reach significance, likely because of low power. Spike-specific TCR breadth and depth rose significantly after two AZD1222 doses compared with day 0 and with MenACWY recipients. Because no samples from the day 14 peak response were available, repertoires could be characterized only after the peak T cell response.

The CDR3 regions of human TCRbeta chains were analyzed by immunosequencing. The authors processed their data as follows. TCRs in the repertoires were matched against a reference library of SARS-CoV-2-specific TCRs that had been generated with the MIRA antigen-specificity platform. Breadth meant the fraction of unique TCRs that were SARS-CoV-2-associated, whereas depth meant the fraction of total T cells that were SARS-CoV-2-associated. Each spike-specific TCR was assigned to its reactive spike region and to a CD4 or CD8 class using the MIRA data. Log10-transformed breadth and depth values were compared by one-way ANOVA with Sidak's multiple comparisons tests. Held by TCRdb, this immuneACCESS table contains in-frame sequences only and omits some clones. Under half of the omission traces to an unresolved V gene where checked; the cause of the rest is unknown. The V and J calls and clone size are taken from that table; D and trimming were inferred from the DNA. Across this sample there are tens of thousands of clones, with over 75% seen only once. Of the sample, more than 13% is held by the ten largest clones.

Trimming takes 0 bases from V and 0 bases from J, and the germline ends sit 12 bases apart. Taken from cysteine to phenylalanine, the CDR3 has 17 residues. Of the read, only the CDR3 DNA is kept; its 51 bases are in frame from base 1. The CDR1 and CDR2 encoded by the germline V gene are SGHRS and YFSETQ. Comment on this clone: This receptor's antigen is unknown. Base qualities are not provided; no much larger clone lies one nucleotide away.

The chain joins TRBV5-1 to TRBJ2-2, with no confidently assigned D gene. This specimen was peripheral blood, taken on day 0 of AZD1222 vaccination. The clonotype originates from an adult in good health. The sequenced DNA is TGCGCCAGCAGCTTGGCCATCGTCAGCGCGAACACCGGGGAGCTGTTTTTT. This yields the protein CASSLAIVSANTGELFF.